The rows below give T cell receptor beta chains drawn from one sample of a study of T cell repertoires in cytomegalovirus infection. MiXCR was run by TCRdb on the reads, yielding one entry per CDR3 protein. The repertoire holds roughly 800,000 distinct CDR3 sequences, with about 27% as singletons. Their antigens remain unidentified. Sequenced here: cultured CD8+ T cells from PBMCs, sampled from culture after CMV antigen stimulation. The receptors originated from a human donor in good health (CMV status not recorded). Some clones in this sample may be carry-over from other donors' samples. Both conserved end residues are part of each CDR3. The D gene is left open where the match is weak. Size values are once, few and many counts, or a class for expanded clones, and some rows have none.

>TRBJ1-3|TRBV5-6|-|once
CASSSGVVNTIYF
TGTGCCAGCAGCTCCGGGGTTGTAAACACCATATATTTT
>TRBJ1-2|TRBV14|-|few
CASSQDRFYGYTF
TGTGCCAGCAGCCAAGATCGTTTCTATGGCTACACCTTC
>TRBJ2-2|TRBV28|-|-
CASSPQSLRELFF
TGTGCCAGCAGTCCTCAGAGTCTCCGGGAGCTGTTTTTT
>TRBJ1-4|TRBV19|-|once
CASSIGLWGTNEKLFF
TGTGCCAGTAGTATTGGTCTGTGGGGAACTAATGAAAAACTGTTTTTT
>TRBJ2-3|TRBV6-1|TRBD2|few
CASSDSATWRGLPDTQYF
TGTGCCAGCAGTGACTCGGCCACTTGGCGGGGACTACCAGATACGCAGTATTTT
>TRBJ1-4|TRBV20-1|-|-
CSGIEIVGSELYREKLFF
TGCAGTGGCATAGAGATCGTGGGCAGCGAACTCTATAGGGAAAAACTGTTTTTT
>TRBJ1-1|TRBV27|TRBD1|-
CASTLGQGGNTEAFF
TGTGCCAGCACCCTTGGACAGGGAGGGAACACTGAAGCTTTCTTT
>TRBJ2-1|TRBV28|-|few
CASRPPIPDADNEQFF
TGTGCCAGCAGACCTCCTATCCCGGACGCCGACAATGAGCAGTTCTTC
>TRBJ1-1|TRBV19|-|few
CASYGEGDTEAFF
TGTGCCAGTTACGGAGAGGGCGACACTGAAGCTTTCTTT
>TRBJ2-3|TRBV7-9|-|-
CASSPMTGPHPDTQYF
TGTGCCAGCAGCCCTATGACCGGGCCCCACCCAGATACGCAGTATTTT
>TRBJ2-1|TRBV3-1|TRBD2|-
CASSPGLAGWGEQIF
TGTGCCAGCAGCCCCGGACTAGCGGGGTGGGGAGAGCAGATCTTC
>TRBJ2-1|TRBV2|TRBD1|many
CASSQRGQGYYNEQFF
TGTGCCAGCAGTCAGAGGGGACAGGGCTACTACAATGAGCAGTTCTTC
>TRBJ2-1|TRBV11-2|TRBD2|-
CASSLVSGGHNEQFF
TGTGCCAGCAGCTTAGTAAGCGGGGGGCACAATGAGCAGTTCTTC
>TRBJ1-4|TRBV7-9|-|many
CASSLTGPNEKLFF
TGTGCCAGCAGCTTAACAGGGCCGAATGAAAAACTGTTTTTT
>TRBJ1-1|TRBV19|-|-
CASTSGDLGDTEAFF
TGTGCCAGTACCTCAGGGGACCTCGGGGACACTGAAGCTTTCTTT
>TRBJ2-7|TRBV12-3/TRBV12-4|TRBD2|-
CASSLVVSGTAYEQYF
TGTGCCAGCAGTTTAGTTGTTAGCGGGACTGCCTACGAGCAGTACTTC
>TRBJ1-1|TRBV7-9|-|many
CASSLAKGTEAFF
TGTGCCAGCAGCTTAGCGAAGGGGACTGAAGCTTTCTTT
>TRBJ2-1|TRBV6-5|-|-
CASSIMGVREQFF
TGTGCCAGCAGTATAATGGGGGTCAGGGAGCAGTTCTTC
>TRBJ1-1|TRBV7-3|TRBD1|few
CASSFRDRGRGTEAFF
TGTGCCAGCAGCTTCCGGGACAGGGGGCGCGGCACTGAAGCTTTCTTT
>TRBJ1-1|TRBV5-6|-|few
CASSPRGKYRNTEAFF
TGTGCCAGCAGCCCACGGGGAAAATACAGGAACACTGAAGCTTTCTTT
>TRBJ2-5|TRBV7-2|TRBD2|many
CASSFGGAQETQYF
TGTGCCAGCAGCTTCGGGGGGGCCCAAGAGACCCAGTACTTC
>TRBJ1-1|TRBV7-2|-|many
CASSLADYTEAFF
TGTGCCAGCAGCTTGGCGGACTACACTGAAGCTTTCTTT
>TRBJ2-1|TRBV15|TRBD2|-
CATSRVVAGLRDNEQFF
TGTGCCACCAGCAGAGTGGTAGCGGGGCTGCGGGACAATGAGCAGTTCTTC
>TRBJ2-1|TRBV12-3/TRBV12-4|-|few
CASSLELFYNEQFF
TGTGCCAGCAGTTTGGAACTGTTCTACAATGAGCAGTTCTTC
>TRBJ2-1|TRBV6-5|TRBD1|many
CASSPGTVDNEQFF
TGTGCCAGCAGTCCTGGGACAGTAGACAATGAGCAGTTCTTC
>TRBJ2-1|TRBV7-6|TRBD1|few
CASSLDNSDRGLTNEQFF
TGTGCCAGCAGCTTAGATAATTCGGACAGGGGGCTTACGAATGAGCAGTTCTTC
>TRBJ1-3|TRBV12-3/TRBV12-4|-|many
CASDLSGNTIYF
TGTGCCAGCGACCTCTCTGGAAACACCATATATTTT
>TRBJ2-2|TRBV29-1|-|-
CSVGNLNTGELFF
TGCAGCGTTGGGAATCTGAACACCGGGGAGCTGTTTTTT
>TRBJ1-5|TRBV19|-|-
CASCTLRQPQHF
TGTGCCAGTTGCACCCTCCGGCAGCCCCAGCATTTT
>TRBJ1-2|TRBV27|-|-
CASILGSWRGGYTF
TGTGCCAGCATCTTAGGCAGTTGGAGAGGTGGCTACACCTTC
>TRBJ2-5|TRBV25-1|TRBD1|-
CASSEWDRGQETQYF
TGTGCCAGCAGTGAATGGGACAGGGGCCAAGAGACCCAGTACTTC
>TRBJ2-1|TRBV4-3|-|-
CASSQEGIGDNEQFF
TGCGCCAGCAGCCAAGAGGGAATAGGGGACAATGAGCAGTTCTTC
>TRBJ2-7|TRBV7-9|-|-
CASSLAGVSYEQYF
TGTGCCAGCAGCTTGGCCGGGGTCTCCTACGAGCAGTACTTC
>TRBJ2-1|TRBV9|-|-
CASSVGVSNEQFF
TGTGCCAGCAGCGTAGGAGTCTCAAATGAGCAGTTCTTC
>TRBJ2-7|TRBV7-9|-|few
CASVGGSIYEQYF
TGTGCCAGCGTGGGGGGAAGTATCTACGAGCAGTACTTC
>TRBJ1-1|TRBV2|-|few
CASSVSGVGFTEAFF
TGTGCCAGCAGTGTGTCCGGGGTGGGCTTCACTGAAGCTTTCTTT
>TRBJ2-5|TRBV24-1|TRBD2|-
CATSDSLAGHQETQYF
TGTGCCACCAGTGATTCGTTAGCGGGGCATCAAGAGACCCAGTACTTC